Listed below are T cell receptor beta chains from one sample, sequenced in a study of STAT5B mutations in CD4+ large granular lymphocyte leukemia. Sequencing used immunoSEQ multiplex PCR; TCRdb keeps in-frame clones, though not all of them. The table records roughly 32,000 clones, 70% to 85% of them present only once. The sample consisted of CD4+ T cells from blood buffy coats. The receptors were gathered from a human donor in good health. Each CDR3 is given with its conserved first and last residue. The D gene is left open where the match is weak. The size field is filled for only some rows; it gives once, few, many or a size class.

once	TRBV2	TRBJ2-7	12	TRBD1	CASKPGGYEQYF	TGTGCCAGCAAGCCAGGGGGATACGAGCAGTACTTC
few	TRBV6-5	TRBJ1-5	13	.	CASSLDGGKPQHF	TGTGCCAGCAGTTTGGACGGAGGTAAGCCCCAGCATTTT
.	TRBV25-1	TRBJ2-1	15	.	CASSAGRFHFNEQFF	TGTGCCAGCAGTGCCGGTCGGTTCCACTTCAATGAGCAGTTCTTC
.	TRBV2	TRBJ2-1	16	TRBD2	CASSDVPSGTIEEQFF	TGTGCCAGCAGTGATGTACCTAGCGGGACCATAGAGGAGCAGTTCTTC
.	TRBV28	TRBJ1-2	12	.	CASSLTFSGYTF	TGTGCCAGCAGTTTAACTTTTAGCGGCTACACCTTC
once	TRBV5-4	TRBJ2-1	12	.	CASSLDYNEQFF	TGTGCCAGCAGCTTGGACTATAATGAGCAGTTCTTC
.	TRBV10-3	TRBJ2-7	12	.	CAISGDSYEQYF	TGTGCCATCAGTGGAGACAGTTACGAGCAGTACTTC
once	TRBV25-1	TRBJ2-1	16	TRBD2	CASSKTGLAGYNEQFF	TGTGCCAGCAGTAAAACGGGACTAGCGGGATACAATGAGCAGTTCTTC
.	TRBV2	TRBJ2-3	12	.	CASSLGTDTQYF	TGTGCCAGCAGTCTAGGCACAGATACGCAGTATTTT
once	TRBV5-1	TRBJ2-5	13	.	CASSLGLLETQYF	TGCGCCAGCAGCTTGGGGCTCTTGGAGACCCAGTACTTC
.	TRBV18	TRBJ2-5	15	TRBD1	CASSPPDRGAETQYF	TGTGCCAGCTCTCCCCCGGACAGGGGTGCGGAGACCCAGTACTTC
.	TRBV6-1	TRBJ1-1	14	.	CATSQGLRDTEAFF	TGTGCCACCTCACAGGGCTTAAGGGACACTGAAGCTTTCTTT
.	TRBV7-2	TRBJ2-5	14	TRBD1	CASSLDRGQRAQYF	TGTGCCAGCAGCCTGGACAGGGGGCAAAGGGCCCAGTACTTC
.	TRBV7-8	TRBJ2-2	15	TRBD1	CASSLTTGGTGELFF	TGTGCCAGCAGCTTGACTACAGGGGGCACCGGGGAGCTGTTTTTT
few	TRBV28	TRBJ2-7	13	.	CASSIRGTYEQYF	TGTGCCAGCAGTATCCGGGGGACCTACGAGCAGTACTTC
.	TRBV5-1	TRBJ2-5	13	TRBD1	CASNRDRQETQYF	TGCGCCAGCAACCGGGACAGACAAGAGACCCAGTACTTC
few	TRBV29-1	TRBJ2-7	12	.	CSVGLTGDEQYF	TGCAGCGTTGGTCTCACGGGGGACGAGCAGTACTTC
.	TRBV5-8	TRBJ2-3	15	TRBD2	CASSSKGTRTDTQYF	TGTGCCAGCAGCTCAAAAGGGACTAGGACGGATACGCAGTATTTT
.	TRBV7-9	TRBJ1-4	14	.	CASSLGGYSEKLFF	TGTGCCAGCAGCTTGGGGGGCTATAGTGAAAAACTGTTTTTT
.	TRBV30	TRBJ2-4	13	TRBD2	CAWTVAGENIQYF	TGTGCCTGGACGGTAGCGGGAGAGAACATTCAGTACTTC
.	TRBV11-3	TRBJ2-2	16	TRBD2	CASSILADTSTGELFF	TGTGCCAGCAGCATACTAGCGGACACGAGCACCGGGGAGCTGTTTTTT
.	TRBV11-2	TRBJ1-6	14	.	CASSHERGNSPLHF	TGTGCCAGCAGCCACGAGCGTGGTAATTCACCCCTCCACTTT
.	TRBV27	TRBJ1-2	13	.	CASRAVTGYGYTF	TGTGCCAGCAGAGCCGTGACCGGCTATGGCTACACCTTC
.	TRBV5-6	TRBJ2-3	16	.	CASSLGARISTDTQYF	TGTGCCAGCAGCTTGGGGGCGCGGATCTCCACAGATACGCAGTATTTT
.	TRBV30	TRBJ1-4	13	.	CAWSGTAEGKLFF	TGTGCCTGGAGCGGGACTGCGGAGGGAAAACTGTTTTTT
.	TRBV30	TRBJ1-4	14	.	CAWSRGRVGEKLFF	TGTGCCTGGAGTCGCGGCAGGGTGGGGGAAAAACTGTTTTTT